The 27 T cell receptor beta chains below were found in one sample sequenced in a study of blood T cell repertoires in COVID-19. TCRdb's copy holds only in-frame clones and misses some; the assay was immunoSEQ multiplex PCR. Of 200,000 to 250,000 clones in the sample, about 78% were seen once. Sequencing used peripheral blood. These receptors originate from an older woman with acute or convalescent COVID-19.

The chain has TRBV30 and TRBJ2-2; 7 bases are a match to TRBD1. The CDR3 length is 15 residues. CDR1 and CDR2 from the germline V gene are GTSNPN and SVGIG (reference sequence). The V gene end was trimmed by 5 bases and the J gene end by 0 bases; junction bases not matched to a gene: 6. The CDR3 nucleotides read TGTGCCTGGGGAACGGGACAGACGAACACCGGGGAGCTGTTTTTT. Translating it yields CAWGTGQTNTGELFF.

The V call is TRBV24-1, the J call TRBJ1-1, with 9 bases identical to TRBD1. CDR3 length equals 15 residues. Germline CDR1 KGHDR, CDR2 SFDVKD. V was pared by 4 bases and J by 1 base, with 3 bases of the junction left unmatched. The CDR3 region is CATSDPGQGNTEAFF. As DNA, the CDR3 is TGTGCCACCAGTGACCCGGGACAGGGGAACACTGAAGCTTTCTTT.

This clone was detected only once. J is TRBJ2-1 and V is TRBV7-2; TRBD2 aligns across 11 bases. Looked up from germline, CDR1 is SGHTA and CDR2 is FQGNSA. The CDR3 extends over 16 amino acids. V lost 3 bases and J lost 7; bases outside the gene matches: 8. The CDR3 nucleotides are TGTGCCAGCAGCTTTTATAGCGGGGGGGCCAAGAATGAGCAGTTCTTC. Protein product: CASSFYSGGAKNEQFF.

V and J are TRBV6-5 and TRBJ2-6; the D is unclear. V gave up 8 bases and J gave up 1 base, with 12 bases separating them. The CDR3 loop spans 15 amino acids. Germline lookup yields CDR1 MNHEY and CDR2 SVGAGI. The CDR3 nucleotides read TGTGCCAGCTATCCTTCCCGTTCTGGGGCCAACGTCCTGACTTTC. This codes for CASYPSRSGANVLTF.

This clone was recorded once. The gene calls are TRBV10-3 and TRBJ1-4, with 8 bases matching TRBD1. CDR1 is ENHRY, CDR2 SYGVKD, per germline. J was trimmed by 7 bases and V by 6 bases; bases with no gene match: 4. The CDR3 extends over 13 amino acids. The CDR3 nucleotides read TGTGCCATCAGCTATGGGACAGGTGAAAAACTGTTTTTT. It yields the protein CAISYGTGEKLFF.

The chain employs TRBV7-9 and TRBJ2-4, with a tentative D call TRBD1 (5 bases). Trimming shortened V by 3 bases and J by 2 bases, and 14 bases separated the two germline ends. In germline, CDR1 is SEHNR, CDR2 FQNEAQ (reference sequence). This CDR3 contains 16 residues. The CDR3 DNA is TGTGCCAGCAGCTTGACAGCTGATGGTTCCAAAAACATTCAGTACTTC. As protein: CASSLTADGSKNIQYF.

The V and J genes are TRBV10-3 and TRBJ2-2, with D possibly being TRBD1 (5 bases). CDR3 length: 16 residues. The V gene lost 8 bases and the J gene lost 0 bases, with 16 bases spanning the gap. Germline assignment: CDR1 ENHRY and CDR2 SYGVKD. For the CDR3, the DNA is TGTGCCATCCGGCCACATTTAGGGGCGAACACCGGGGAGCTGTTTTTT. Translation: CAIRPHLGANTGELFF.

The V call is TRBV14, the J call TRBJ2-1; 7 bases are shared with TRBD2. CDR3 size: 13 residues. V was pared by 1 base and J by 9 bases, with 3 bases of the junction left unmatched. Germline CDR1 reads SGHDN; CDR2 reads FVKESK. The CDR3 region is CASSQAGGGEQFF. The CDR3 DNA sequence: TGTGCCAGCAGCCAAGCGGGGGGAGGTGAGCAGTTCTTC.

This rearrangement joins TRBV29-1 to TRBJ2-7, with 7 bases lining up with TRBD1. V gave up 5 bases and J gave up 3 bases; unmatched junction bases: 13. The germline V gene encodes CDR1 SQVTM and CDR2 ANQGSEA. The CDR3 contains 15 residues. The DNA for the CDR3 is TGCAGCGTTTGGGGACGAAGACAGGGAGACTACGAGCAGTACTTC. This encodes CSVWGRRQGDYEQYF.

The chain has TRBV19 and TRBJ1-6; D is unresolved. Looked up from germline, CDR1 is LNHDA and CDR2 is SQIVND (reference sequence). The CDR3 has 13 residues. The V end lost 7 bases, the J end lost 5 bases, and 9 bases lay between the germline ends. CDR3 bases: TGTGCCAGTAAGGAGGGTAATAATTCACCCCTCCACTTT. Translating gives CASKEGNNSPLHF.

The gene calls are TRBV4-1 and TRBJ1-1, with D maybe TRBD1 (6 bases). V was pared by 2 bases and J by 3 bases, with 10 bases between. The germline V gene has CDR1 MGHRA and CDR2 YSYEKL. CDR3 length equals 14 residues. DNA of the CDR3: TGCGCCAGCAGCCAACGACAGGTGGACACTGAAGCTTTCTTT. This codes for CASSQRQVDTEAFF.

V and J are TRBV7-2 and TRBJ2-1, with D perhaps TRBD2 (6 bases). The length of the CDR3 is 16 residues. From germline, CDR1 is SGHTA and CDR2 FQGNSA. V lost 2 bases and J 7 bases, leaving 18 bases between the germline ends. CDR3 DNA: TGTGCCAGCAGCTTATATAACGGGGGTAGTTTAAATGAGCAGTTCTTC. Translating it yields CASSLYNGGSLNEQFF.

The genes are TRBV5-4 and TRBJ1-5, with D perhaps matching TRBD1 (6 bases). Germline V gene lookup returns CDR1 SGHNT and CDR2 YYREEE (reference sequence). The length of the CDR3 is 15 residues. Trimming took 4 bases from V and 11 from J, leaving 22 bases between them. The CDR3 protein is CASSRGGRDPGTQHF. In DNA, the CDR3 is TGTGCCAGCAGCAGGGGGGGTCGAGATCCAGGCACCCAGCATTTT.

The rearrangement uses TRBV30 and TRBJ2-7, with D perhaps matching TRBD2 (6 bases). The ends were cut back, 3 bases at V and 8 bases at J, with 17 bases in the middle. The germline V gene encodes CDR1 GTSNPN and CDR2 SVGIG (reference sequence). CDR3 size: 13 residues. In DNA form, the CDR3 reads TGTGCCTGGAGCTATGGGACTGCAGAAAAGCAGTACTTC. Protein sequence: CAWSYGTAEKQYF.

V usage is TRBV7-3 and J usage is TRBJ1-6; D unclear. Germline V gene lookup returns CDR1 SGHTA and CDR2 FQGTGA. This CDR3 is 15 amino acids long. The V and J ends lost 2 bases and 6 bases respectively, with 11 bases between them. The CDR3 sequence: CASSLGGGRNSPLHF. The CDR3 region has the DNA TGTGCCAGCAGCTTAGGTGGAGGGCGTAATTCACCCCTCCACTTT.

The chain links TRBV4-1 to TRBJ2-4, with 8 bases fitting TRBD2. CDR1 MGHRA and CDR2 YSYEKL come from the germline V gene. The CDR3 totals 13 residues. V trimming: 1 base; J trimming: 16 bases; junction bases outside the gene matches: 9. Here the CDR3 DNA reads TGCGCCAGCAGCCAAGTCCGCGGGGGGCGAGCCTACTTC. This encodes CASSQVRGGRAYF.

This sequence joins TRBV19 and TRBJ1-5; 11 nucleotides align to TRBD1. The CDR3 length is 15 residues. The germline CDR1 and CDR2 sequences are LNHDA and SQIVND (reference sequence). The junction had 7 bases not matched to a gene; V was cut back by 6 bases and J by 6 bases. The DNA for the CDR3 is TGTGCCAGTAGGGAGGACAGGGGGCCTGTTCAGCCCCAGCATTTT. This gives the protein CASREDRGPVQPQHF.

The chain carries TRBV19 and TRBJ1-5, with 9 bases fitting TRBD1. J gave up 4 bases and V 7 bases, and 11 bases lay outside the gene matches. This CDR3 is 16 amino acids long. The germline V gene encodes CDR1 LNHDA and CDR2 SQIVND (reference sequence). The DNA for the CDR3 is TGTGCCAGTACCCCGGGGCCCGACAGGGGGAATCAGCCCCAGCATTTT. Protein: CASTPGPDRGNQPQHF.

The V gene is TRBV19, the J gene TRBJ1-5, with a tentative D call TRBD1 (5 bases). This CDR3 contains 13 residues. Germline CDR1 is LNHDA and CDR2 is SQIVND (reference sequence). Trimming removed 6 bases from V and 8 bases from J, with 14 bases in between. DNA of the CDR3: TGTGCCAGTAGGCAGCGGGGCGGTGAGCCCCAGCATTTT. Amino acids: CASRQRGGEPQHF.

The chain employs TRBV24-1 and TRBJ2-1, with a tentative D call TRBD2 (6 bases). Germline CDR1 reads KGHDR; CDR2 reads SFDVKD. V shed 0 bases and J shed 9 bases, with 14 bases lying between them. The CDR3 sequence is 15 residues long. The DNA of the CDR3 is TGTGCCACCAGTGATTTGCTATCGACTAGACCTGAGCAGTTCTTC. Translating gives CATSDLLSTRPEQFF.

This clone has only one observation. The chain is built from TRBV2 and TRBJ2-5, with 11 bases aligning to TRBD2. This CDR3 contains 17 residues. Trimming removed 4 bases from V and 1 base from J; junction bases left unmatched: 8. Germline loops: CDR1 SNHLY, CDR2 FYNNEI. CDR3 in amino acids: CASSGRGLAGGQETQYF. For the CDR3, the DNA is TGTGCCAGCAGTGGGCGCGGGCTAGCGGGGGGCCAAGAGACCCAGTACTTC.

The chain joins TRBV25-1 to TRBJ1-3; D call uncertain. Germline assignment: CDR1 MGHDK and CDR2 SYGVNS. Trimming left V 1 base short and J 7 bases short, with 5 bases between. This CDR3 is built from 12 residues. Here the CDR3 reads CASSEFGNTIYF. The CDR3 nucleotides are TGTGCCAGCAGTGAATTCGGGAACACCATATATTTT. The full variable domain, with the rest looked up from reference TRBV25-1 and TRBJ1-3, is EADIYQTPRYLVIGTGKKITLECSQTMGHDKMYWYQQDPGMELHLIHYSYGVNSTEKGDLSSESTVSRIRTEHFPLTLESARPSHTSQYLCASSEFGNTIYFGEGSWLTVV.

The rearrangement uses TRBV6-5 and TRBJ2-1; 9 nucleotides agree with TRBD1. Germline loops: CDR1 MNHEY, CDR2 SVGAGI. The ends lost 2 bases at V and 11 bases at J; junction bases unmatched: 7. The CDR3 contains 14 residues. CDR3: CASSYDGTGRKQFF. The DNA of the CDR3 is TGTGCCAGCAGTTACGACGGGACAGGGCGAAAGCAGTTCTTC.

The gene calls are TRBV5-1 and TRBJ1-2; 8 bases line up with TRBD1. Germline CDR1 reads SGHRS; CDR2 reads YFSETQ. V shed 4 bases, J shed 4 bases, and the junction held 18 bases outside the gene matches. There are 18 residues in the CDR3. The DNA for the CDR3 is TGCGCCAGCAGCCGGGGGAGGGGAGACAGGGGAGAAAGCTATGGCTACACCTTC. Translated, it gives CASSRGRGDRGESYGYTF.

The chain recombines TRBV12-5 with TRBJ2-3; tentative D call: TRBD2 (6 bases). V dropped 5 bases and J dropped 3 bases, with 15 bases sitting between them. This CDR3 contains 15 residues. CDR1 is LGHNT, CDR2 FRNRAP, per germline. The CDR3: CASGTPSEVTDTQYF. As DNA, the CDR3 is TGTGCTAGTGGTACACCTAGCGAGGTGACAGATACGCAGTATTTT.

This clone was found once. The rearrangement joins TRBV7-8 to TRBJ2-1; weak D call: TRBD2 (5 bases). The CDR3 spans 14 residues. Germline loops: CDR1 SGHVS, CDR2 FQNEAQ. V shed 2 bases and J shed 9 bases, with 14 bases lying between them. CDR3 sequence (DNA): TGTGCCAGCAGCTTATACAGAAGCGAGGGTGAGCAGTTCTTC. Translating gives CASSLYRSEGEQFF.

The chain recombines TRBV3-1 (or the pseudogene TRBV3-2) with TRBJ1-4, with D uncertain. Trimming took 5 bases from V and 3 from J, leaving 13 bases between them. Germline CDR1 LGHDT, CDR2 YNNKEL (reference sequence). This CDR3 spans 15 amino acids. CDR3 bases: TGTGCCAGCAGCTCGAGCGGACGGGCTAATGAAAAACTGTTTTTT. Translation: CASSSSGRANEKLFF.